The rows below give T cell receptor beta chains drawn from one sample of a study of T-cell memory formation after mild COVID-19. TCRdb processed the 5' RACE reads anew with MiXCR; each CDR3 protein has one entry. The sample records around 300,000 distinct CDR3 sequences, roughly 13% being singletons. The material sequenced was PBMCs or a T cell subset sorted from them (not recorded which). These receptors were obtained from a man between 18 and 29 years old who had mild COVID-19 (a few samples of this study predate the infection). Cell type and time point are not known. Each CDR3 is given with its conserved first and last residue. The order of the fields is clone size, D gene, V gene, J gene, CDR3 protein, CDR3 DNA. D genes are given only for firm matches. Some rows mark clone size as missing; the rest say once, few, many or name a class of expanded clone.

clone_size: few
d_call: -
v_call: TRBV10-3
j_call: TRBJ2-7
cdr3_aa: CAISFITARDGTYEQYF
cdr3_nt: TGTGCCATCAGTTTTATTACCGCTCGCGACGGCACCTACGAGCAGTACTTC

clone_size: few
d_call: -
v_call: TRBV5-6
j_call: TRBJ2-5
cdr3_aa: CASSGTSTDPSTYNHQWGTQYF
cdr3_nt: TGTGCCAGCAGCGGGACCTCGACGGATCCATCAACATACAATCATCAGTGGGGGACCCAGTACTTC

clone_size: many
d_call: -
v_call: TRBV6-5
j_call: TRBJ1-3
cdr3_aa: CASSYSRGNTIYF
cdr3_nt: TGTGCCAGCAGTTACTCCAGGGGAAACACCATATATTTT

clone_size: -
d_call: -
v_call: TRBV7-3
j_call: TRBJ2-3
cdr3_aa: CASSLRGSGATDTQYF
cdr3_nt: TGTGCCAGCAGCTTAAGGGGTAGTGGGGCCACAGATACGCAGTATTTT

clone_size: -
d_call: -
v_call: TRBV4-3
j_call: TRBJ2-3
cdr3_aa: CASSQGFGRADTQYF
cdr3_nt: TGCGCCAGCAGCCAGGGATTTGGGCGGGCAGATACGCAGTATTTT

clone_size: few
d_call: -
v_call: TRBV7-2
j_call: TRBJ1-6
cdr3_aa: CASSLATGNSPLHF
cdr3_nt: TGTGCCAGCAGCTTAGCAACAGGGAATTCACCCCTCCACTTT

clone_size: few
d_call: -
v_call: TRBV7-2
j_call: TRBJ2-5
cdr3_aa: CASSPGRGQYF
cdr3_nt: TGTGCCAGCAGCCCCGGAAGGGGCCAGTACTTC

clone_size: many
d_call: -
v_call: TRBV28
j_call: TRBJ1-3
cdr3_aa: CASSLTAGNTIYF
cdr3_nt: TGTGCCAGCAGTCTCACCGCTGGAAACACCATATATTTT

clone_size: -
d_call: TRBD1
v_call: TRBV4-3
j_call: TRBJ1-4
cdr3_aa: CASSQDGTVRTGKLFF
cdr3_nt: TGCGCCAGCAGCCAAGATGGGACAGTCAGGACAGGAAAACTGTTTTTT

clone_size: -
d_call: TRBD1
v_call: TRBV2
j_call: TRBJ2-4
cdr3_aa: CASSDSWDRENIQYF
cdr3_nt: TGTGCCAGCAGTGATTCCTGGGACAGAGAAAACATTCAGTACTTC

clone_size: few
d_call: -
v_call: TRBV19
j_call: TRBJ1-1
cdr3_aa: CASRFFSGMNTEAFF
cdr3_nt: TGTGCCAGTAGGTTTTTCTCGGGGATGAACACTGAAGCTTTCTTT